This T cell receptor (beta chain) was identified during a study of blood T cells in healthy people across ages. Trimming removed 3 bases from V and 2 bases from J, with 14 bases in between. The CDR3 has 15 residues. The V gene's germline CDR1 is WNHNN and CDR2 SYGVQD (reference sequence). Only a few counts were recorded for this clonotype. No antigen is known for it. For the second PCR, which ran for roughly 7 to 11 cycles, a sample-barcoded 5' primer and a J-beta primer mix were used. From the 5' RACE reads, TCRdb called clonotypes with MiXCR, one entry per CDR3 protein. In the table there are roughly 2 million distinct CDR3 sequences, around half of which are singletons. Total RNA extracted from each sample amounted to at least 5 micrograms. Study-wide findings and caveats: Both higher diversity and more naive CD4+ cells marked long-lived donors when set against aged donors. In the absence of known donor CMV status, changes in expanded clonotypes were possibly confounded.

Sequencing was done on a sample of blood. This TCR came from a woman aged 40 to 49 in good health. V usage is TRBV10-1 and J usage is TRBJ2-7, with D unclear. The CDR3 sequence is CASSEDGASTYEQYF. Here the CDR3 DNA reads TGCGCCAGCAGTGAAGACGGCGCGTCAACCTACGAGCAGTACTTC.